The 5 T cell receptor beta chains in this list originate from one sample, sequenced in a study of T cells in Graves' hyperthyroidism and ophthalmopathy. It was RNA transcripts that yielded the amplified TCR beta CDR3 regions. Initially, a first-round RT-PCR of the TCR CDR3 employed the HTBI primer set. Each CDR3 protein gets one entry after TCRdb re-called the multiplex PCR reads with MiXCR. The sample shows approximately 600,000 distinct CDR3 sequences, about 17% of them seen only once. The specimen was blood. The receptor source for this set is a woman aged 25 to 39 with Graves' hyperthyroidism.

The chain has TRBV5-1 and TRBJ1-1, with unresolved D. CDR3 length: 14 residues. The V gene lost 7 bases and the J gene lost 0 bases, with 13 bases spanning the gap. Germline V lookup: CDR1 SGHRS, CDR2 YFSETQ. The CDR3 is CASSCDWMNTEAFF. Written as DNA, the CDR3 is TGCGCCAGCTCCTGTGATTGGATGAACACTGAAGCTTTCTTT.

This clonotype was counted many times. V gene TRBV6-5 combines with J gene TRBJ2-1; D might be TRBD2 (6 bases). V dropped 2 bases and J dropped 5 bases, with 19 bases sitting between them. The CDR3 consists of 17 residues. Germline lookup yields CDR1 MNHEY and CDR2 SVGAGI. The CDR3: CASSYLSRGYRHNEQFF. Written as DNA, the CDR3 is TGTGCCAGCAGTTACCTGTCCCGGGGGTATCGCCACAATGAGCAGTTCTTC.

This clonotype was detected only once. The rearrangement links TRBV7-9 to TRBJ2-7, with 9 bases identical to TRBD2. The J segment lost 0 bases and the V segment lost 3 bases, leaving 3 bases of the junction unmatched. From germline, CDR1 is SEHNR and CDR2 FQNEAQ (reference sequence). The CDR3 totals 15 residues. CDR3 bases: TGTGCCAGCAGCTTTCTAGCGGGGCACTCCTACGAGCAGTACTTC. Protein: CASSFLAGHSYEQYF.

The chain carries TRBV10-1 and TRBJ2-2, with D tentatively TRBD1 or TRBD2 (6 bases each). Germline V gives CDR1 WNHNN, CDR2 SYGVQD (reference sequence). The CDR3 totals 16 residues. V lost 2 bases to trimming and J lost 5 bases, with 15 bases between them. CDR3 DNA sequence: TGCGCCAGCAGTGAGATCGAGGGGGGAAAGACCGGGGAGCTGTTTTTT. Translated: CASSEIEGGKTGELFF.

This clonotype has ten or more counts. The chain carries TRBV28 and TRBJ2-5, with 7 positions matching TRBD1. The length of the CDR3 is 14 residues. Germline-derived CDR1 and CDR2 are MDHEN and SYDVKM. V trimming: 3 bases; J trimming: 2 bases; junction bases outside the gene matches: 3. The CDR3 region has the DNA TGTGCCAGCAGTTTCCCGACAGGGCAAGAGACCCAGTACTTC. It specifies CASSFPTGQETQYF.